Listed here is a single T cell receptor beta chain. The data were obtained in a study of blood T cell repertoires in COVID-19. Across the whole study: The analysed material was cDNA or gDNA that came from T cells, B-cell-depleted T cells, or PBMCs.

The CDR3 sequence is 13 residues long. Trimming pared 4 bases from V and 10 bases from J, leaving 17 bases between. Germline V gene sequence: CDR1 GTSNPN, CDR2 SVGIG (reference sequence). Libraries were prepared by immunoSEQ multiplex PCR; TCRdb keeps only in-frame clonotypes and omits some of them. The sample has more than 300,000 clones, roughly nine tenths seen once; the top ten hold approximately 5%. Donors of Cohort 3 who recovered were those that had two negative PCRs, clearance, or symptom resolution. The chain couples TRBV30 to TRBJ2-1; weak D call: TRBD2 (5 bases). This sequence was found in a woman in her thirties who had recovered from COVID-19. Sequenced input: PBMCs or T cells enriched from blood (not recorded which). CDR3 amino acids: CAWTTPLPGEQFF. The CDR3, as DNA: TGTGCCTGGACCACGCCTCTACCGGGGGAGCAGTTCTTC.